This T cell receptor (beta chain) stems from a study of CD8 T cells in Susac syndrome (dated by TCRdb to the late 2010s). About the investigation overall: Repertoire sequencing was used to test whether CD8+ T cell activation and differentiation in Susac syndrome was antigen driven. The paper as a whole reports these results and caveats: The TCR sequencing and HLA analysis was acknowledged to have included a relatively small number of individuals.

Comment on this clonotype: The clone's antigen remains unknown. No clone much larger than this one lies a single base away; base qualities are absent.

At the junction V is shortened by 4 bases and J by 2 bases, with 9 bases in between. Measured from the cysteine to the phenylalanine, the CDR3 is 12 residues long. Only CDR3 DNA is held: 36 bases, read in frame from base 1. CDR1 and CDR2, per the germline V gene, are SQVTM and ANQGSEA. Peripheral blood CD8+ and CD4+ T cells from healthy donors, Susac syndrome patients and multiple sclerosis patients were profiled using high-throughput TCR beta sequencing. The healthy donors served as controls matched for age and sex. CD8+ TEMRA cells were enriched by FACS, while bulk CD8+ and CD4+ T cells were purified by magnetic negative isolation. Blood was collected in EDTA tubes and processed within 24 hours, with PBMCs isolated through density gradient centrifugation. PBMCs intended for TCR sequencing were cryopreserved in liquid nitrogen and thawed later in a water bath at 37 degrees C. Purity of sorted or isolated CD4+, CD8+ and CD8+ TEMRA cells was at least 90%.

RNA was extracted using the RNeasy kit, and about 0.5 to 1 ug of the RNA was reverse transcribed with random hexamers. The immunoSEQ multiplex PCR assay, covering 54 Vbeta and 13 Jbeta segments, was used to amplify TCR beta CDR3 regions. Bias from PCR amplification was corrected by using a synthetic template baseline for primer optimization and for computational correction. The paper's data handling went like this. Reads were annotated to V, D and J genes per IMGT and analyzed with immunoSEQ Analyzer, keeping only productive sequences. Clonality was computed as one minus Shannon entropy normalized by log2 of the number of productive unique sequences. For each patient and control, public and private clones were evaluated among the 100 most prevalent clones. Clones were defined as Susac-specific if absent from the healthy and MS cohorts, from roughly 1,100 published viral clones and from other ImmuneACCESS disease sequences. TCRdb handled the public reads itself, with Q25 trimming in fastp and clone calling in MiXCR, and kept productive beta chains. Each CDR3 protein appears once, grouped with its most common genes and DNA. The V and J calls and clone size are TCRdb's, not the authors'. In this sample the table shows 150,000 to 200,000 distinct CDR3 sequences, around 94% of which occur a single time. About 0.13% of the sample is held by the ten biggest clonotypes.

The sequence derives from a human donor in good health. The chain was built from TRBV29-1 and TRBJ2-7; TRBD1 is a possible D gene, resting on 5 matching bases. The sample taken for sequencing was CD4+ T cells from PBMCs. CDR3 sequence: CSVATVTYEQYF. The DNA sequence follows: TGCAGCGTTGCGACAGTTACCTACGAGCAGTACTTC.